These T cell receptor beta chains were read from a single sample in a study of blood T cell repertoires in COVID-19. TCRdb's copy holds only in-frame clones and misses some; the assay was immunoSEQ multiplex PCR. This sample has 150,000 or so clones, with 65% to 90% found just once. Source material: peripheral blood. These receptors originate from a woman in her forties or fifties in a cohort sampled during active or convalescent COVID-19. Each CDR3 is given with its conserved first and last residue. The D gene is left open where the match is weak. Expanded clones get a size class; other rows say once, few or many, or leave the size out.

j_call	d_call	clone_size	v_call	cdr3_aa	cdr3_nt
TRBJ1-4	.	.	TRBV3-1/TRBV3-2	CASSQEGRKANEKLFF	TGTGCCAGCAGCCAAGAGGGCCGGAAGGCTAATGAAAAACTGTTTTTT
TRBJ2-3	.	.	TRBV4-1	CASSQVGSPLSTDTQYF	TGCGCCAGCAGCCAAGTTGGTAGCCCCCTAAGCACAGATACGCAGTATTTT
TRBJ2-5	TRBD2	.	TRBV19	CASSSLAGDRGAQYF	TGTGCCAGTAGCAGTCTAGCGGGGGACCGTGGGGCCCAGTACTTC
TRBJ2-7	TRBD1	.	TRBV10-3	CAISEGQGLGQYF	TGTGCCATCAGTGAAGGACAGGGGCTAGGGCAGTACTTC
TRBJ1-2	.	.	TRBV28	CASSLADYGYTF	TGTGCCAGCAGTTTGGCAGACTATGGCTACACCTTC
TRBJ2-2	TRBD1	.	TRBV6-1	CASSATASTGVGELFF	TGTGCCAGCAGTGCAACGGCCTCTACAGGGGTCGGGGAGCTGTTTTTT
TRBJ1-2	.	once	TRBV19	CASRADTRFGGYTF	TGTGCCAGTAGGGCCGATACCAGGTTTGGTGGCTACACCTTC
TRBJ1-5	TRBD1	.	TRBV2	CASSPGQGGYQPQHF	TGTGCCAGCAGCCCGGGACAGGGGGGATATCAGCCCCAGCATTTT
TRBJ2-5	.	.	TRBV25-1	CASSNYGGQETQYF	TGTGCCAGCAGTAACTATGGAGGACAAGAGACCCAGTACTTC
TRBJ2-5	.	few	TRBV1	CTSSQTGDGETQYF	TGCACCAGCAGCCAGACAGGGGATGGAGAGACCCAGTACTTC
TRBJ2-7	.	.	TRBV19	CASRPRDSGAGREQYF	TGTGCCAGTAGACCCCGGGACAGCGGTGCGGGGAGGGAGCAGTACTTC
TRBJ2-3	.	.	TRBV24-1	CATSDLQGGVLGTDTQYF	TGTGCCACCAGTGATTTGCAGGGGGGTGTCTTAGGCACAGATACGCAGTATTTT
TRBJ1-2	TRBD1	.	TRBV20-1	CSARGTGGYTF	TGCAGTGCTAGAGGGACAGGGGGCTACACCTTC
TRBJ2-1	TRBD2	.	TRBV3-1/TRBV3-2	CASSQELAGGPYGNEQFF	TGTGCCAGCAGCCAAGAACTAGCGGGGGGGCCCTATGGTAATGAGCAGTTCTTC
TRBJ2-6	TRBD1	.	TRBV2	CASSEPQGADGANVLTF	TGTGCCAGCAGTGAACCCCAGGGGGCGGATGGGGCCAACGTCCTGACTTTC
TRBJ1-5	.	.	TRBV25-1	CASSEYEGDQPQHF	TGTGCCAGCAGTGAATATGAGGGAGATCAGCCCCAGCATTTT
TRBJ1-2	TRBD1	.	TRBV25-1	CASRAGGGNGYTF	TGTGCCAGCCGGGCAGGGGGAGGAAATGGCTACACCTTC
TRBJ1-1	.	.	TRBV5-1	CASSGRVGDTEAFF	TGCGCCAGCAGTGGGAGGGTGGGAGACACTGAAGCTTTCTTT
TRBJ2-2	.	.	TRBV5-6	CASSVSLGARDTGELFF	TGTGCCAGCAGCGTCTCGCTAGGAGCCCGGGACACCGGGGAGCTGTTTTTT
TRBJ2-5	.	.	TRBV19	CASSDSPHVTQYF	TGTGCCAGTAGCGACAGTCCCCATGTGACCCAGTACTTC
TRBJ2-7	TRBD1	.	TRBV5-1	CASRRTGTYEQYF	TGCGCCAGCAGACGGACAGGGACCTACGAGCAGTACTTC
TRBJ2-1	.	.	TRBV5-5	CASSLTGLGEQFF	TGTGCCAGCAGCCTTACAGGGTTGGGTGAGCAGTTCTTC
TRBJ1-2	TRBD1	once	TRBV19	CATRDRRANYGYTF	TGTGCCACCCGGGACAGGCGAGCTAACTATGGCTACACCTTC
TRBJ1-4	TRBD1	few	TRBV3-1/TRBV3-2	CASSLGTGSEKLFF	TGTGCCAGCAGCCTGGGGACAGGGTCCGAAAAACTGTTTTTT
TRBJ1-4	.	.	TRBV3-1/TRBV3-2	CASSQGSGGRFFEKLFF	TGTGCCAGCAGCCAAGGCAGCGGGGGGCGATTCTTTGAAAAACTGTTTTTT
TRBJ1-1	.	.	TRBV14	CASSQGLQGYTEAFF	TGTGCCAGCAGCCAAGGGCTACAGGGTTACACTGAAGCTTTCTTT
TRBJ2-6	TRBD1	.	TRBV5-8	CASRQGSISGANVLTF	TGTGCCAGCAGACAGGGGTCGATCTCTGGGGCCAACGTCCTGACTTTC
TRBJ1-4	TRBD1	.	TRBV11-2	CASSRGTGGNEKLFF	TGTGCCAGCAGCCGAGGGACAGGGGGTAATGAAAAACTGTTTTTT
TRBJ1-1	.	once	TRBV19	CASIQQGSSEAFF	TGTGCCAGTATTCAACAGGGCTCCTCTGAAGCTTTCTTT
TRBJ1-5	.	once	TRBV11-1	CASSSNSNQPQHF	TGTGCCAGCAGCTCCAATAGCAATCAGCCCCAGCATTTT
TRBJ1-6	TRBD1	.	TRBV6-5	CASSYGATGNSPLHF	TGTGCCAGCAGTTACGGGGCGACAGGGAATTCACCCCTCCACTTT
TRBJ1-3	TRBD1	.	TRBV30	CAWTGGGNTIYF	TGTGCCTGGACAGGGGGAGGAAACACCATATATTTT
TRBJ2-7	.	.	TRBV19	CASRLDSDLSYEQYF	TGTGCCAGTAGACTCGACAGTGATCTCTCCTACGAGCAGTACTTC
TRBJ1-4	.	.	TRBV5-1	CASSLGTALATNEKLFF	TGCGCCAGCAGCTTGGGGACAGCATTAGCAACTAATGAAAAACTGTTTTTT
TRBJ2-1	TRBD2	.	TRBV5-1	CASSLVGFGQGGWHGSLYNEQFF	TGCGCCAGCAGCTTGGTGGGGTTTGGGCAGGGAGGGTGGCATGGGTCCCTCTACAATGAGCAGTTCTTC
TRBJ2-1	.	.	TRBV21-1	CASSKGLGGWIRSSYNEQFF	TGTGCCAGCAGCAAAGGATTAGGCGGGTGGATTAGAAGCTCCTACAATGAGCAGTTCTTC
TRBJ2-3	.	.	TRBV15	CATGSTISSTDTQYF	TGTGCCACCGGTAGCACTATCTCGAGCACAGATACGCAGTATTTT
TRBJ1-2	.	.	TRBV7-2	CASRYTTGANYGYTF	TGTGCCAGCAGATACACTACGGGGGCTAACTATGGCTACACCTTC
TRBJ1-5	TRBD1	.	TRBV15	CATSRTTGGPQPQHF	TGTGCCACCAGCAGAACTACAGGGGGCCCTCAGCCCCAGCATTTT
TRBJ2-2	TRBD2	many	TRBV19	CASSIYQAGGGELFF	TGTGCCAGTAGTATTTATCAAGCGGGGGGAGGGGAGCTGTTTTTT
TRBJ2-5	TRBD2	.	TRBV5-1	CASSSSPTSGDQETQYF	TGCGCCAGCAGCTCTTCCCCGACTAGCGGGGATCAAGAGACCCAGTACTTC